This T cell receptor (beta chain) was retrieved from a study of identical twins. This clonotype was counted between two and nine times. Its antigen remains unknown. Broader study findings: Without tracking the same donors, conclusions rested on cross-sectional statistical analysis. Insertions were fewer in abundant cord blood beta clonotypes, whereas memory repertoires showed none of this pattern.

A universal primer site came from template switching; cDNA carried unique molecular identifiers. MiXCR was run by TCRdb on the 5' RACE reads, yielding one entry per CDR3 protein. Among some 600,000 distinct CDR3 sequences listed, roughly 7.1% were seen once. Deletions cut 3 bases from V and 2 bases from J, with 6 bases between. This CDR3 is built from 13 residues. Germline CDR1 and CDR2: MDHEN and SYDVKM. Separately, the same data were catalogued under a study of yellow fever vaccine responses in identical twins.

The sample was PBMCs. The rearrangement uses TRBV28 and TRBJ2-3; D uncertain. The sequence came from a woman aged 18-29 years in good health. The CDR3 spells CASSFRITDTQYF. CDR3 in DNA: TGTGCCAGCAGTTTTAGGATCACAGATACGCAGTATTTT.